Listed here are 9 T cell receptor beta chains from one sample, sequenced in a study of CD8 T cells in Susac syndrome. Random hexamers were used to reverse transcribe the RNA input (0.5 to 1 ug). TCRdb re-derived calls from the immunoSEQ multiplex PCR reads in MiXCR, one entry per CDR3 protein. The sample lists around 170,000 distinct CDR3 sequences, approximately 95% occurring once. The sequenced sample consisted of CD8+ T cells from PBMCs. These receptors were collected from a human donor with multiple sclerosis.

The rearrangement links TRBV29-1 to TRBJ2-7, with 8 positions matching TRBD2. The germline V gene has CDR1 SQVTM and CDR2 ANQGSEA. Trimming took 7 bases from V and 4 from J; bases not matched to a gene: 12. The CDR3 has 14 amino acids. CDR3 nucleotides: TGCAGCGGCTTACTAGCGGTGAATCCTTACGAGCAGTACTTC. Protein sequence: CSGLLAVNPYEQYF.

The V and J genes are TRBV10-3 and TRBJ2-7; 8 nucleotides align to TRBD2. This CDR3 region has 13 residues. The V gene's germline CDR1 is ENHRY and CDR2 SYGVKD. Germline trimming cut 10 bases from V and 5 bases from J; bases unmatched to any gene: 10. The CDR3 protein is CATGLAQTDEQYF. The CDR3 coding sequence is TGTGCCACCGGACTAGCCCAGACGGACGAGCAGTACTTC.

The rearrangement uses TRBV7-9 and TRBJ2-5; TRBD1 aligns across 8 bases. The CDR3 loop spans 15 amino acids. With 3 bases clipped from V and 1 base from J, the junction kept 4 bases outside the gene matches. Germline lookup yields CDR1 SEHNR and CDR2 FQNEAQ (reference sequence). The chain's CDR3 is CASSLSGTGQETQYF. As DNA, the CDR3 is TGTGCCAGCAGCTTGTCCGGGACAGGCCAAGAGACCCAGTACTTC.

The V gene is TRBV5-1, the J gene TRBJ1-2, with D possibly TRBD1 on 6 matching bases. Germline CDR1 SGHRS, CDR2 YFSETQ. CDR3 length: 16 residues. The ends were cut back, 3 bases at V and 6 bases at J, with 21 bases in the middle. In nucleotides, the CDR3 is TGCGCCAGCAGCTCGCGGGACACTCTTTTAGGGGATGGCTACACCTTC. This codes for CASSSRDTLLGDGYTF.

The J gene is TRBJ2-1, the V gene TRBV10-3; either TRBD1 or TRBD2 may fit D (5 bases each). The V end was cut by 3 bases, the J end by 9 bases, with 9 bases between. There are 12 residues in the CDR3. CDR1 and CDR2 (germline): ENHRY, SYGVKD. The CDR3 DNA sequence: TGTGCCATCAGTGACGGGGCTCTTGAGCAGTTCTTC. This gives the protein CAISDGALEQFF.

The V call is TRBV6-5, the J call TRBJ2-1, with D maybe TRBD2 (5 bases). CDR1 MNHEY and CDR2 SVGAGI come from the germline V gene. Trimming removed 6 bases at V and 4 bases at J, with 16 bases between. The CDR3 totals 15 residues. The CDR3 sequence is CASRPAASLYNEQFF. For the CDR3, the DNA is TGTGCCAGCAGACCAGCGGCCTCGCTTTACAATGAGCAGTTCTTC.

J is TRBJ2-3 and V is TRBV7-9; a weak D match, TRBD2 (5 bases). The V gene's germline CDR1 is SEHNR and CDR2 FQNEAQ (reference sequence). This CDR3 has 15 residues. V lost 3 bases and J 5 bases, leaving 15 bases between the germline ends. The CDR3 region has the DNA TGTGCCAGCAGCTTTCGAGGGCGAGCTAGAGATACGCAGTATTTT. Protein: CASSFRGRARDTQYF.

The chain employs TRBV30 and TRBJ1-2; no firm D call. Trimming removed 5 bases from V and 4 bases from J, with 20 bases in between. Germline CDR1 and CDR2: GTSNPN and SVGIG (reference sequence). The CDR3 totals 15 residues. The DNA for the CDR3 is TGTGCCTGGGGGATAGGGCCGCTCCGTACCTATGGCTACACCTTC. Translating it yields CAWGIGPLRTYGYTF.

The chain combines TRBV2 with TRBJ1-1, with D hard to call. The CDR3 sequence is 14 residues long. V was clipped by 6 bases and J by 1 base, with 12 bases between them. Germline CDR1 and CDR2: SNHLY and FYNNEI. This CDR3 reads CASRAGRKNTEAFF. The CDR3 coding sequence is TGTGCCAGCAGGGCCGGACGTAAGAACACTGAAGCTTTCTTT.